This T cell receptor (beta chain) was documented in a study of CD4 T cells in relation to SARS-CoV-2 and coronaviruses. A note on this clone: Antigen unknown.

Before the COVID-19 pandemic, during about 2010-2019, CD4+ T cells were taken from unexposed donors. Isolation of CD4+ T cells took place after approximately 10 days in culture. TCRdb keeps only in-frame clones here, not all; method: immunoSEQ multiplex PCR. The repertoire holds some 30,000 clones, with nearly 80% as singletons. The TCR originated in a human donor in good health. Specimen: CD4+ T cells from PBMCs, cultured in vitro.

CDR3 sequence (DNA): TGTGCCAGCAGCCCAGGGGAGTTACGGCCCCAGCATTTT. Its translation is CASSPGELRPQHF. This chain links TRBV12-3 or TRBV12-4 with TRBJ1-5, with D possibly being TRBD1 (6 bases). The CDR3 totals 13 residues. V shed 6 bases and J shed 9 bases, with 15 bases lying between them.